A single sample gave rise to the 28 T cell receptor beta chains below, sequenced in a study of shared clonotypes between healthy human individuals. The repertoire was sequenced with immunoSEQ multiplex PCR; TCRdb's copy has only in-frame clones and lacks some. Of just under 350,000 clones in the sample, around 67% were seen once. Sequenced sample: memory CD4+ T cells sorted from blood. Subset indicated: CD45RA-negative fraction. The source of these receptors is a man younger than 45 in good health.

The rearrangement joins TRBV10-3 to TRBJ1-6, with 9 bases that match TRBD1. Per germline, CDR1 ENHRY and CDR2 SYGVKD. With V trimmed by 8 bases and J by 7 bases, 3 bases remained unmatched. CDR3 length equals 13 residues. This CDR3 reads CAIRDRDNSPLHF. CDR3 nucleotides: TGTGCCATCCGGGACAGGGACAATTCACCCCTCCACTTT.

The chain joins TRBV6-1 to TRBJ2-1, with a tentative D call TRBD2 (5 bases). The ends were cut back, 6 bases at V and 12 bases at J, with 12 bases in the middle. Germline lookup yields CDR1 MNHNS and CDR2 SASEGT. This CDR3 has 11 residues. CDR3 coding DNA: TGTGCCAGCAGCCAAGCGGTTGGGCAGTTCTTC. Translated: CASSQAVGQFF.

Here the CDR3 reads CASSLFWGGSYEQYF. The CDR3 DNA sequence: TGTGCCAGCAGCTTATTCTGGGGGGGCTCCTACGAGCAGTACTTC. V gene TRBV13 combines with J gene TRBJ2-7, with 7 bases matching TRBD2. The trim removed 2 bases at V and 0 bases at J, leaving 4 bases unmatched. The CDR3 runs to 15 residues. The germline CDR1 and CDR2 sequences are PRHDT and FYEKMQ (reference sequence).

The chain uses TRBV12-5 and TRBJ1-1, with D tentatively TRBD1 (6 bases). CDR1 and CDR2 (germline): LGHNT, FRNRAP. V was cut by 5 bases and J by 4 bases, with 14 bases left in between. The CDR3 is 14 residues long. CDR3 sequence: CASGGGGPGTEAFF. The CDR3 bases are TGTGCTAGTGGTGGTGGGGGGCCTGGCACTGAAGCTTTCTTT.

There are a few counts of this clone. The gene calls are TRBV29-1 and TRBJ1-3; unclear D gene. Germline assignment: CDR1 SQVTM and CDR2 ANQGSEA. This CDR3 has 14 amino acids. Between the trimmed V and J ends, which lost 5 bases and 0 bases, there was a span of 11 bases. CDR3 nucleotides: TGCAGCGTTTCAGCAGCCAGCTCTGGAAACACCATATATTTT. Encoded protein: CSVSAASSGNTIYF.

Here the CDR3 reads CASSIKSWTFYGYTF. CDR3 nucleotide sequence: TGTGCCAGTAGTATTAAGTCTTGGACATTCTATGGCTACACCTTC. The chain couples TRBV19 to TRBJ1-2, with D possibly being TRBD1 (5 bases). Germline lookup yields CDR1 LNHDA and CDR2 SQIVND (reference sequence). The CDR3 is made up of 15 amino acids. Trimming took off 3 bases at V and 4 bases at J, with 15 bases between the two ends.

V and J are TRBV5-1 and TRBJ2-7; a possible D gene is TRBD1 (6 bases). Trimming shortened V by 3 bases and J by 6 bases, and 13 bases separated the two germline ends. The CDR3 consists of 13 residues. CDR1 is SGHRS and CDR2 is YFSETQ in the germline V gene. The CDR3 here is CASSSQGLGEQYF. In DNA form, the CDR3 reads TGCGCCAGCAGCTCACAGGGTTTAGGCGAGCAGTACTTC.

The V and J genes are TRBV21-1 and TRBJ2-7; TRBD2 was called by the table and not checked on the DNA. TRBV21-1 is marked as a pseudogene. CDR3 length equals 22 residues. This CDR3 reads CASSSRTPHRIPSGRNSYEQYF. CDR3 sequence (DNA): TGTGCCAGCAGCAGTCGGACACCGCATCGAATACCTAGCGGGAGGAACTCCTACGAGCAGTACTTC.

V gene TRBV15 combines with J gene TRBJ2-2; D ambiguous. CDR1 and CDR2 from the germline V gene are LNHNV and YYDKDF (reference sequence). CDR3 length: 15 residues. V gave up 0 bases and J gave up 1 base, with 6 bases separating them. The CDR3 coding sequence is TGTGCCACCAGCAGAGATCTAGGGAACACCGGGGAGCTGTTTTTT. It codes for CATSRDLGNTGELFF.

The chain is built from TRBV5-4 and TRBJ2-5, with 9 positions matching TRBD1. Trimming took 2 bases from V and 5 from J; bases not matched to a gene: 4. This CDR3 is built from 14 residues. Germline V gene sequence: CDR1 SGHNT, CDR2 YYREEE (reference sequence). The CDR3 is CASSLQGAFETQYF. CDR3 coding DNA: TGTGCCAGCAGCTTACAGGGGGCTTTTGAGACCCAGTACTTC.

This sequence joins TRBV2 and TRBJ2-3; unclear D gene. Trimming removed 7 bases from V and 3 bases from J, with 14 bases in between. Germline values: CDR1 SNHLY, CDR2 FYNNEI. The CDR3 has 14 residues. CDR3 protein: CASNQDPRTDTQYF. The CDR3, as DNA: TGTGCCAGCAATCAAGACCCTAGGACAGATACGCAGTATTTT.

The rearrangement links TRBV19 to TRBJ1-1; D is possibly TRBD1 (6 bases). There are 15 residues in the CDR3. Germline loops: CDR1 LNHDA, CDR2 SQIVND (reference sequence). V shed 6 bases and J shed 9 bases, with 23 bases lying between them. CDR3 residues: CASSSLKRGIVKAFF. CDR3 sequence (DNA): TGTGCCAGTAGCAGCTTAAAAAGGGGGATCGTTAAAGCTTTCTTT.

In its sample, this clone was seen a few times. J is TRBJ2-7 and V is TRBV18; TRBD1 is a possible D gene (8 bases). V shed 2 bases and J shed 7 bases, with 15 bases lying between them. This CDR3 contains 14 residues. Per the germline V gene, CDR1 is KGHSH and CDR2 is LQKENI. The CDR3 DNA reads TGTGCCAGCTCACCAGCGACAGGGGAGGGGGAGCAGTACTTC. It specifies CASSPATGEGEQYF.

The chain joins TRBV10-3 to TRBJ2-7, with 12 positions matching TRBD1. Germline V gene lookup returns CDR1 ENHRY and CDR2 SYGVKD. This CDR3 is built from 16 residues. V lost 4 bases, J lost 2 bases, and 6 bases stayed unmatched. The CDR3 nucleotides read TGTGCCATCAGTGGGAGGGGGACAGGGGGCCCCTACGAGCAGTACTTC. Its protein is CAISGRGTGGPYEQYF.

To note about this clone: This probably arose from a read error, given a far larger clone one base away. The sample contains more than one DNA sequence encoding this CDR3. The J gene is TRBJ2-7, the V gene TRBV6-1; TRBD1 agrees at 10 bases. The CDR3 has 13 amino acids. Germline CDR1 reads MNHNS; CDR2 reads SASEGT. V gave up 8 bases and J gave up 8 bases; unmatched junction bases: 9. CDR3 DNA: TGTGCCAGCCAGGGACAGGGGTTTGTGCAGCAGTACTTC. Its translation: CASQGQGFVQQYF.

The chain combines TRBV7-2 with TRBJ2-5; no clear D. Germline V CDR1 and CDR2: SGHTA, FQGNSA. This CDR3 is 16 amino acids long. Trimming stripped 0 bases from V and 1 base from J, with 12 bases between. The CDR3 coding sequence is TGTGCCAGCAGCTTAGCTGCTAGTTCGCCCCAAGAGACCCAGTACTTC. It translates to CASSLAASSPQETQYF.

The chain couples TRBV5-6 to TRBJ2-7, with a tentative D call TRBD2 (6 bases). Per germline, CDR1 SGHDT and CDR2 YYEEEE. Trimming shortened V by 5 bases and J by 5 bases, and 14 bases separated the two germline ends. The CDR3 covers 13 residues. The CDR3 protein is CASSLEGYNEQYF. The CDR3 DNA sequence: TGTGCCAGCAGTCTGGAGGGGTACAACGAGCAGTACTTC.

V and J are TRBV28 and TRBJ2-7; no firm D call. This CDR3 has 15 residues. The V end lost 6 bases, the J end lost 3 bases, and 18 bases lay between the germline ends. Germline V gene data show CDR1 as MDHEN and CDR2 as SYDVKM. The DNA of the CDR3 is TGTGCCAGCAGCCAAGGTGGCTCTAGGGTCTACGAGCAGTACTTC. Its protein product is CASSQGGSRVYEQYF. Combining the CDR3 with reference TRBV28 and TRBJ2-7 gives the whole variable domain DVKVTQSSRYLVKRTGEKVFLECVQDMDHENMFWYRQDPGLGLRLIYFSYDVKMKEKGDIPEGYSVSREKKERFSLILESASTNQTSMYLCASSQGGSRVYEQYFGPGTRLTVT.

The chain combines TRBV5-1 with TRBJ1-4; D remains ambiguous. The CDR3 spans 15 residues. The V gene's germline CDR1 is SGHRS and CDR2 YFSETQ. The V end lost 2 bases, the J end lost 6 bases, and 14 bases lay between the germline ends. This CDR3 is CASSFHSPGDEKLFF. The CDR3 nucleotides are TGCGCCAGCAGCTTTCATAGTCCCGGAGATGAAAAACTGTTTTTT.

The rearrangement links TRBV2 to TRBJ2-1; 16 nucleotides line up with TRBD2. The ends lost 6 bases at V and 7 bases at J; junction bases unmatched: 9. Germline V gives CDR1 SNHLY, CDR2 FYNNEI. This CDR3 comprises 17 residues. In DNA, the CDR3 is TGTGCCAGCAGACTTGGGACTAGCGGGAGGGCGGGGAATGAGCAGTTCTTC. This codes for CASRLGTSGRAGNEQFF.

This clone was recorded a few times. V gene TRBV7-9 combines with J gene TRBJ1-1; D call uncertain. Per the germline V gene, CDR1 is SEHNR and CDR2 is FQNEAQ (reference sequence). V shed 1 base and J shed 4 bases, with 10 bases lying between them. The CDR3 spans 14 residues. Here the CDR3 reads CASSLERARTEAFF. CDR3 DNA: TGTGCCAGCAGCTTAGAACGGGCGCGCACTGAAGCTTTCTTT.

The V call is TRBV2, the J call TRBJ2-7; TRBD1 is a possible D gene (6 bases). CDR1 is SNHLY and CDR2 is FYNNEI in the germline V gene. Trimming cost V 11 bases and J 1 base, with 18 bases left between them. The CDR3 has 14 amino acids. The CDR3 nucleotides are TGTGCCGGGAAAGAACAGGGACCATCCTACGAGCAGTACTTC. Its protein product is CAGKEQGPSYEQYF.

The chain has TRBV10-3 and TRBJ1-3; 8 bases are shared with TRBD1. The ends lost 3 bases at V and 0 bases at J; junction bases unmatched: 7. Germline-derived CDR1 and CDR2 are ENHRY and SYGVKD. CDR3 length equals 17 residues. The CDR3 here is CAISEGTGSFSGNTIYF. The CDR3 nucleotides are TGTGCCATCAGTGAAGGGACAGGCTCTTTCTCTGGAAACACCATATATTTT.

In its sample, this clone was seen once. The rearrangement joins TRBV7-3 to TRBJ2-6; D is undetermined. CDR1 is SGHTA and CDR2 is FQGTGA in the germline V gene. The V gene lost 3 bases and the J gene lost 4 bases, with 4 bases spanning the gap. The CDR3 loop spans 13 amino acids. The CDR3 coding sequence is TGTGCCAGCAGCTTGCCCGGGGCCAACGTCCTGACTTTC. It encodes CASSLPGANVLTF. The full variable domain, completed using reference TRBV7-3 and TRBJ2-6, is GAGVSQTPSNKVTEKGKYVELRCDPISGHTALYWYRQSLGQGPEFLIYFQGTGAADDSGLPNDRFFAVRPEGSVSTLKIQRTERGDSAVYLCASSLPGANVLTFGAGSRLTVL.

This chain joins TRBV5-5 and TRBJ2-4; tentative D call: TRBD1 (7 bases). V shed 0 bases and J shed 3 bases, with 10 bases lying between them. CDR1 is SGHKS, CDR2 YYEKEE, per germline (reference sequence). The CDR3 sequence is 15 residues long. The CDR3 DNA follows: TGTGCCAGCAGCTTGGCCAGGGGGGACAAAAACATTCAGTACTTC. This gives the protein CASSLARGDKNIQYF.

The gene calls are TRBV28 and TRBJ1-2; 9 nucleotides agree with TRBD1. After removal of 6 bases from V and 0 bases from J, the junction contained 5 bases not matched to a gene. The CDR3 sequence is 15 residues long. Germline V gene data show CDR1 as MDHEN and CDR2 as SYDVKM. The CDR3 DNA reads as TGTGCCAGCAGAGGACAGGGGCTACCTAACTATGGCTACACCTTC. Residues: CASRGQGLPNYGYTF.

The genes are TRBV4-1 and TRBJ1-3, with unresolved D. The V end lost 4 bases, the J end lost 2 bases, and 15 bases lay between the germline ends. This CDR3 comprises 16 residues. Germline values: CDR1 MGHRA, CDR2 YSYEKL. DNA for the CDR3: TGCGCCAGCAGCCCCGACGTTTCCCAGGCTGGAAACACCATATATTTT. This translates into CASSPDVSQAGNTIYF.

This chain connects TRBV5-4 to TRBJ1-4; D remains ambiguous. The germline V and J ends were trimmed by 0 bases and 5 bases, with 14 bases remaining between them. The CDR3 is 16 residues long. CDR1 is SGHNT, CDR2 YYREEE, per germline (reference sequence). The CDR3 coding sequence is TGTGCCAGCAGCTTGGGGGCAGCCGCGTCGAATGAAAAACTGTTTTTT. This translates into CASSLGAAASNEKLFF.